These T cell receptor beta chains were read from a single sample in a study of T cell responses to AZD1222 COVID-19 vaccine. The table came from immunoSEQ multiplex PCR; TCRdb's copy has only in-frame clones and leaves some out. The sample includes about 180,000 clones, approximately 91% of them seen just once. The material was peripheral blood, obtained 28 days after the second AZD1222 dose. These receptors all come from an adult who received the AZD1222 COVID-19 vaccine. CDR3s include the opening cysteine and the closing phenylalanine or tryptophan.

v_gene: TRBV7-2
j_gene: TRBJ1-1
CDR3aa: CASSQGDRLNTEAFF

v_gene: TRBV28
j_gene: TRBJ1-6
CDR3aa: CASSTPGQGASPSPLHF

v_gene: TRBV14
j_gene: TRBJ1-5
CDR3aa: CASSQLHGQDSNQPQHF

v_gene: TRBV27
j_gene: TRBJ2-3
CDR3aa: CASSYQGAGVGDTQYF

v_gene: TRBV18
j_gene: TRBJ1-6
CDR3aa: CASSPSDSYNSPLHF

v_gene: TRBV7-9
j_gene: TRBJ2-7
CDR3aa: CASSRQGLSSYEQYF

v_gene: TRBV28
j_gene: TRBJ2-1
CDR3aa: CASSLSRSASGQFF

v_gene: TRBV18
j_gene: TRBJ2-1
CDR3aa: CASSPPAANNEQFF

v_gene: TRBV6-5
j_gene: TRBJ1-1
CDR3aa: CASSYSLDREAFF

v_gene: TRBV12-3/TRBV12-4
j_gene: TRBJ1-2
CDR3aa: CASSFFRDGGYTF

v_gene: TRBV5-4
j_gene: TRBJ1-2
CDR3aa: CASSLVSQQGYTF

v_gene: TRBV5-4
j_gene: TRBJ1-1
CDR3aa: CASSLAPGGGRRTEAFF

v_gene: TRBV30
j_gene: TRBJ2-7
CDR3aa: CAWSVAYEQYF

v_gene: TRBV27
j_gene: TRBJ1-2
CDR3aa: CASSPGTGHRRNYGYTF

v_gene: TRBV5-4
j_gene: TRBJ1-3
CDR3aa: CASRTLGGAGRSGNTIYF

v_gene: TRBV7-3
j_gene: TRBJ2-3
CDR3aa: CASSPGLAGDTQYF

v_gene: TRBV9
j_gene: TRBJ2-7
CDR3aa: CASSRTPFYEQYF